This T cell receptor (beta chain) stems from a study of blood T cell repertoires in COVID-19. Study information: Acute and convalescent COVID-19 specimens originated in the United States, Italy and Spain. From T cells, B-cell-depleted T cells, or PBMCs came the material, which was cDNA or gDNA.

Seattle participants joined during active infection and were tracked over time. As handled by the study authors: Reference gene primer amplification in the assay estimated nucleated cell counts. The protocol was immunoSEQ multiplex PCR, while the TCRdb copy is restricted to in-frame clones and leaves out a portion. V, J and clone size are taken as reported in that table, and D and trimming were inferred from the DNA itself. The sample carries 200,000 to 250,000 clones, less than 85% recorded once. From germline, CDR1 is SEHNR and CDR2 FQNEAQ (reference sequence). Deletions cut 2 bases from V and 0 bases from J, with 9 bases between. The CDR3 is 15 amino acids.

V and J are TRBV7-9 and TRBJ2-3; a possible D gene is TRBD1 (6 bases). The sequencing sample was made of peripheral blood. The receptor was derived from a woman aged 80 or older with COVID-19, enrolled during active disease. The chain's CDR3 is CASSLRGQSTDTQYF. DNA of the CDR3: TGTGCCAGCAGCTTAAGGGGACAAAGCACAGATACGCAGTATTTT.